Shown below are 18 T cell receptor beta chains from a single sample sequenced in a study of CD8 T cells in Susac syndrome. cDNA came from approximately 0.5 to 1 ug RNA primed by random hexamers. One entry per CDR3 protein results from TCRdb running MiXCR on the immunoSEQ multiplex PCR reads. Among about 130,000 distinct CDR3 sequences, roughly 95% were seen once, and the ten largest hold roughly 0.11%. The sequencing sample was made of CD4+ T cells from PBMCs. The receptors derive from a human donor in good health.

This sequence joins TRBV2 and TRBJ2-7; 8 bases are shared with TRBD2. With V trimmed by 8 bases and J by 3 bases, 3 bases remained unmatched. The CDR3 runs 12 residues. Germline V gives CDR1 SNHLY, CDR2 FYNNEI. The CDR3 DNA reads as TGTGCCAGCGGTAGCGGGATCTACGAGCAGTACTTC. It codes for CASGSGIYEQYF.

J is TRBJ2-3 and V is TRBV29-1, with 8 bases lining up with TRBD1. The CDR3 extends over 16 amino acids. Germline V lookup: CDR1 SQVTM, CDR2 ANQGSEA. After removal of 4 bases from V and 0 bases from J, the junction contained 9 bases not matched to a gene. CDR3 residues: CSVGGDRGLSTDTQYF. CDR3 bases: TGCAGCGTTGGGGGCGACAGGGGCTTGAGCACAGATACGCAGTATTTT.

The genes are TRBV3-1 and TRBJ2-1; D not resolved. This CDR3 spans 15 amino acids. The germline V gene encodes CDR1 LGHDT and CDR2 YNNKEL (reference sequence). V was shortened by 2 bases and J by 0 bases, with 8 bases between the two germline ends. The DNA for the CDR3 is TGTGCCAGCAGCCAAACCGCGAGCTCCTACAATGAGCAGTTCTTC. Amino acid sequence: CASSQTASSYNEQFF.

V is TRBV14 and J is TRBJ1-3, with D hard to call. Germline loops: CDR1 SGHDN, CDR2 FVKESK. This CDR3 has 13 amino acids. Deletions cut 5 bases from V and 7 bases from J, with 12 bases between. CDR3 sequence: CASSSGVYNTIYF. CDR3 DNA: TGTGCCAGCAGCTCCGGGGTTTATAACACCATATATTTT.

V gene TRBV2 combines with J gene TRBJ2-7; TRBD2 aligns across 7 bases. CDR3 length: 16 amino acids. Germline values: CDR1 SNHLY, CDR2 FYNNEI. J was trimmed by 0 bases and V by 3 bases; bases with no gene match: 8. The CDR3 nucleotides are TGTGCCAGCAGTGATTTGACTAGCAAGAGCTCCTACGAGCAGTACTTC. The encoded protein is CASSDLTSKSSYEQYF. The full variable domain, with the rest looked up from reference TRBV2 and TRBJ2-7, is EPEVTQTPSHQVTQMGQEVILRCVPISNHLYFYWYRQILGQKVEFLVSFYNNEISEKSEIFDDQFSVERPDGSNFTLKIRSTKLEDSAMYFCASSDLTSKSSYEQYFGPGTRLTVT.

As DNA, the CDR3 is TGCAGCGTGACCCTCGGGGCGACCCAGTACTTC. This encodes CSVTLGATQYF. This sequence joins TRBV29-1 and TRBJ2-5; D might be TRBD1 or TRBD2, each matching 5 bases. Trimming removed 6 bases from V and 7 bases from J, with 12 bases in between. Germline values: CDR1 SQVTM, CDR2 ANQGSEA. The CDR3 length is 11 residues. Looking up the rest from reference TRBV29-1 and TRBJ2-5 gives the full variable domain: SAVISQKPSRDICQRGTSLTIQCQVDSQVTMMFWYRQQPGQSLTLIATANQGSEATYESGFVIDKFPISRPNLTFSTLTVSNMSPEDSSIYLCSVTLGATQYFGPGTRLLVL.

This clonotype was seen just once. The rearrangement links TRBV5-1 to TRBJ2-3; 8 nucleotides agree with TRBD2. Unmatched junction bases numbered 13, after V lost 6 bases and J lost 4 bases. The CDR3 runs 16 residues. Per germline, CDR1 SGHRS and CDR2 YFSETQ. The CDR3 DNA sequence: TGCGCCAGCACTCCCCCGGGTAGCGGGAATGCAGATACGCAGTATTTT. Translation: CASTPPGSGNADTQYF.

V usage is TRBV3-1 and J usage is TRBJ1-5, with a weak D call TRBD1 (5 bases). V was cut by 5 bases and J by 0 bases, with 11 bases left in between. Germline lookup yields CDR1 LGHDT and CDR2 YNNKEL (reference sequence). This CDR3 region has 15 residues. This CDR3 is CASSSGRVSNQPQHF. CDR3 nucleotide sequence: TGTGCCAGCAGCTCGGGCAGGGTTAGCAATCAGCCCCAGCATTTT. Based on the CDR3 plus reference TRBV3-1 and TRBJ1-5, the full variable domain is DTAVSQTPKYLVTQMGNDKSIKCEQNLGHDTMYWYKQDSKKFLKIMFSYNNKELIINETVPNRFSPKSPDKAHLNLHINSLELGDSAVYFCASSSGRVSNQPQHFGDGTRLSIL.

V is TRBV6-5 and J is TRBJ1-2; 9 nucleotides align to TRBD1. The germline V gene has CDR1 MNHEY and CDR2 SVGAGI. With V trimmed by 4 bases and J by 4 bases, 7 bases remained unmatched. This CDR3 is built from 15 residues. Here the CDR3 DNA reads TGTGCCAGCAGTTCCGGGACAGGGCGATCCTATGGCTACACCTTC. It specifies CASSSGTGRSYGYTF.

The table lists this clonotype with a few counts. The chain joins TRBV3-1 to TRBJ2-7, with 10 bases that match TRBD1. Germline CDR1 LGHDT, CDR2 YNNKEL (reference sequence). V gave up 4 bases and J gave up 5 bases; unmatched junction bases: 5. CDR3 length equals 14 residues. The CDR3 is CASSPRQGAHEQYF. The CDR3 DNA reads TGTGCCAGCAGCCCCAGACAGGGGGCCCACGAGCAGTACTTC.

This sequence joins TRBV9 and TRBJ1-2, with D hard to call. The V end lost 3 bases, the J end lost 0 bases, and 12 bases lay between the germline ends. Germline CDR1 and CDR2: SGDLS and YYNGEE. The CDR3 runs 15 residues. The DNA for the CDR3 is TGTGCCAGCAGCGATATTGGAGCAGCTAACTATGGCTACACCTTC. Protein product: CASSDIGAANYGYTF.

The chain joins TRBV12-3 or TRBV12-4 to TRBJ2-5; TRBD2 might be the D (6 bases). The CDR3 runs to 14 residues. V was cut by 3 bases and J by 5 bases, with 13 bases left in between. The DNA for the CDR3 is TGTGCCAGCAGTTTTGGTATTGGGGGGGAGACCCAGTACTTC. This translates into CASSFGIGGETQYF.

CDR3 nucleotide sequence: TGCAGTGCCCGAGGGGCAGGGGCGGGCTACGAGCAGTACTTC. Amino acid sequence: CSARGAGAGYEQYF. The rearrangement joins TRBV20-1 to TRBJ2-7, with D possibly TRBD1 on 6 matching bases. V lost 6 bases, J lost 3 bases, and 18 bases lay in between. Per the germline V gene, CDR1 is DFQATT and CDR2 is SNEGSKA (reference sequence). This CDR3 comprises 14 residues.

The chain has TRBV29-1 and TRBJ2-2; 8 bases align to TRBD1. The V and J ends lost 7 bases and 3 bases, in that order; junction bases with no gene match: 4. This CDR3 spans 13 amino acids. Germline lookup yields CDR1 SQVTM and CDR2 ANQGSEA. CDR3 in amino acids: CSAGQGYTGELFF. The CDR3 DNA reads TGCAGCGCCGGACAGGGATACACCGGGGAGCTGTTTTTT.

The chain employs TRBV30 and TRBJ2-7, with a weak D call TRBD2 (5 bases). CDR1 and CDR2 from the germline V gene are GTSNPN and SVGIG (reference sequence). Trimming shortened V by 2 bases and J by 3 bases, and 14 bases separated the two germline ends. The CDR3 loop spans 14 amino acids. The CDR3 region has the DNA TGTGCCTGGAGTTGGTCCCGGGGTAGCTACGAGCAGTACTTC. The encoded protein is CAWSWSRGSYEQYF.

This rearrangement joins TRBV5-1 to TRBJ2-5, with D possibly being TRBD1 (5 bases). Germline assignment: CDR1 SGHRS and CDR2 YFSETQ. V lost 4 bases and J 7 bases, leaving 23 bases between the germline ends. This CDR3 region has 16 residues. The CDR3 is CASSQIMDPPQGTQYF. CDR3 DNA sequence: TGCGCCAGCAGCCAAATAATGGACCCACCTCAGGGGACCCAGTACTTC.

The rearrangement joins TRBV18 to TRBJ2-2; D is possibly TRBD2 (5 bases). V shed 0 bases and J shed 0 bases, with 5 bases lying between them. Germline V gene sequence: CDR1 KGHSH, CDR2 LQKENI. The CDR3 sequence is 15 residues long. In nucleotides, the CDR3 is TGTGCCAGCTCACCACCGAGGGCGAACACCGGGGAGCTGTTTTTT. Residues: CASSPPRANTGELFF.

The chain is built from TRBV28 and TRBJ2-3; 8 bases align to TRBD2. The CDR3 loop spans 16 amino acids. V dropped 4 bases and J dropped 4; count of bases not matched to a gene: 10. Germline loops: CDR1 MDHEN, CDR2 SYDVKM. The CDR3 sequence: CASSSSTGGLADTQYF. In DNA, the CDR3 is TGTGCCAGCAGTTCCTCAACGGGAGGGCTCGCAGATACGCAGTATTTT.